Described below is a single T cell receptor beta chain sequence and its context. This sample stems from a study of blood T cell repertoires in COVID-19. Across the whole study: T cells, B-cell-depleted T cells, or PBMCs supplied cDNA or gDNA.

Germline trimming cut 2 bases from V and 7 bases from J; bases unmatched to any gene: 6. The germline CDR1 and CDR2 sequences are LGHDT and YNNKEL (reference sequence). This CDR3 comprises 14 residues. Sequenced by immunoSEQ multiplex PCR; TCRdb stores in-frame clones only, minus some. The table lists 160,000 or so clones, 80% to 90% of them singletons, with more than 0.85% in the top ten. The genes are TRBV3-1 (or the pseudogene TRBV3-2) and TRBJ2-7, with 9 nucleotides matching TRBD1. Sequenced material: peripheral blood. The clonotype originates from a man aged 35-49 years with acute or convalescent COVID-19. The DNA of the CDR3 is TGTGCCAGCAGCCAATTTGGGACAGGGAGGGAGCAGTACTTC. Amino acid sequence: CASSQFGTGREQYF.